Below, 20 T cell receptor beta chains from the same sample are listed, as sequenced in a study of cytomegalovirus exposure and HLA in healthy donors. Primers: 60 Vbeta forward and 13 Jbeta reverse. Sequenced by immunoSEQ multiplex PCR; TCRdb stores in-frame clones only, minus some. Of 91,000 or so clones in the sample, more than 75% are singletons; the top ten hold approximately 5.6%. The sequencing sample was made of PBMCs. The receptors come from a man between 25 and 39 years old in good health and CMV-seropositive.

Only a few counts were recorded for this clone. CDR3 DNA sequence: TGTGCCTGGAGTCTGTTGGGAGATCAGCCCCAGCATTTT. Residues: CAWSLLGDQPQHF. The chain links TRBV30 to TRBJ1-5; D not resolved. Looked up from germline, CDR1 is GTSNPN and CDR2 is SVGIG (reference sequence). V was pared by 2 bases and J by 5 bases, with 10 bases between. The CDR3 consists of 13 residues.

The chain carries TRBV25-1 and TRBJ1-6; no definite D call. V gave up 2 bases and J gave up 5 bases, with 13 bases separating them. This CDR3 contains 16 residues. From germline, CDR1 is MGHDK and CDR2 SYGVNS. The CDR3 loop is CASSEVSRGDNSPLHF. DNA of the CDR3: TGTGCCAGCAGTGAAGTATCCCGGGGTGATAATTCACCCCTCCACTTT.

This rearrangement joins TRBV19 to TRBJ1-2, with TRBD1 identical over 7 bases. Germline CDR1 and CDR2: LNHDA and SQIVND (reference sequence). This CDR3 spans 14 amino acids. V dropped 11 bases and J dropped 5; count of bases not matched to a gene: 14. The CDR3 bases are TGTGCCTCAACACACGGACAGGTGATGTATGGCTACACCTTC. This sequence encodes CASTHGQVMYGYTF. Looking up the rest from reference TRBV19 and TRBJ1-2 gives the full variable domain: DGGITQSPKYLFRKEGQNVTLSCEQNLNHDAMYWYRQDPGQGLRLIYYSQIVNDFQKGDIAEGYSVSREKKESFPLTVTSAQKNPTAFYLCASTHGQVMYGYTFGSGTRLTVV.

This rearrangement joins TRBV6-1 to TRBJ1-2; D unresolved. Germline lookup yields CDR1 MNHNS and CDR2 SASEGT. The CDR3 length is 17 residues. Deletions cut 2 bases from V and 6 bases from J, with 22 bases between. The CDR3 DNA is TGTGCCAGCAGTGAAATGGGTGTGGGGTACCTAGCGCATGGCTACACCTTC. This codes for CASSEMGVGYLAHGYTF.

Details on this clone: This specimen includes other DNA sequences encoding the same CDR3. The V gene is TRBV5-1, the J gene TRBJ2-2; TRBD1 agrees at 8 bases. Per the germline V gene, CDR1 is SGHRS and CDR2 is YFSETQ. V dropped 4 bases and J dropped 0; count of bases not matched to a gene: 5. There are 16 residues in the CDR3. The DNA for the CDR3 is TGCGCCAGCAGCCCCCGGACAGGGACGAACACCGGGGAGCTGTTTTTT. Protein: CASSPRTGTNTGELFF. Together with reference TRBV5-1 and TRBJ2-2, the CDR3 gives the full variable domain: KAGVTQTPRYLIKTRGQQVTLSCSPISGHRSVSWYQQTPGQGLQFLFEYFSETQRNKGNFPGRFSGRQFSNSRSEMNVSTLELGDSALYLCASSPRTGTNTGELFFGEGSRLTVL.

The chain joins TRBV6-5 to TRBJ2-5, with D unresolved. Judging by the DNA end, TRBJ2-7 fits better; the J call may be wrong. The CDR3 is 13 amino acids. Germline CDR1 MNHEY, CDR2 SVGAGI. The CDR3, as DNA: TGTGCCAGCAGTTACCCACAGACCTACGAGCAGTACTTC. Amino acids: CASSYPQTYEQYF.

The chain carries TRBV29-1 and TRBJ2-7; 14 nucleotides line up with TRBD2. CDR1 is SQVTM, CDR2 ANQGSEA, per germline. The CDR3 covers 14 residues. V was pared by 7 bases and J by 5 bases, with 7 bases of the junction left unmatched. In DNA form, the CDR3 reads TGCAGCGCGGGACTAGCGGGAGTGAACGACGAGCAGTACTTC. Its protein product is CSAGLAGVNDEQYF.

The V gene is TRBV13, the J gene TRBJ2-7; weak D call: TRBD1 (6 bases). Germline V gene lookup returns CDR1 PRHDT and CDR2 FYEKMQ (reference sequence). V was pared by 1 base and J by 1 base, with 11 bases between. CDR3 length: 15 amino acids. In nucleotides, the CDR3 is TGTGCCAGCAGCTTAGTCAGGGGCACATCCTACGAGCAGTACTTC. Its translation is CASSLVRGTSYEQYF.

This clone was seen a single time. The rearrangement joins TRBV23-1 to TRBJ2-2, with D maybe TRBD1 (6 bases). TRBV23-1 counts as an open reading frame of uncertain function. The CDR3 spans 14 residues. V was clipped by 2 bases and J by 7 bases, with 11 bases between them. DNA for the CDR3: TGCGCCAGCAGTCAAGGGACAATAATCGGGGAGCTGTTTTTT. It is translated as CASSQGTIIGELFF.

The CDR3 region is CATFLQGMNTEAFF. In nucleotides, the CDR3 is TGCGCCACCTTCCTACAGGGGATGAACACTGAAGCTTTCTTT. This chain uses TRBV10-1 with TRBJ1-1; 7 nucleotides match TRBD1. This CDR3 is built from 14 residues. The junction had 8 bases not matched to a gene; V was cut back by 10 bases and J by 0 bases. The V gene's germline CDR1 is WNHNN and CDR2 SYGVQD (reference sequence).

The chain recombines TRBV2 with TRBJ2-1; weak D call: TRBD1 (5 bases). V lost 5 bases, J lost 0 bases, and 14 bases lay in between. This CDR3 has 16 amino acids. CDR1 SNHLY and CDR2 FYNNEI come from the germline V gene. The CDR3 coding sequence is TGTGCCAGCAGTATGACAGAATCCAGCTCCTACAATGAGCAGTTCTTC. It translates to CASSMTESSSYNEQFF.

V and J are TRBV7-2 and TRBJ2-5, with D perhaps TRBD1 (6 bases). Trimming cost V 5 bases and J 5 bases, with 15 bases left between them. This CDR3 comprises 14 residues. Germline V lookup: CDR1 SGHTA, CDR2 FQGNSA. In nucleotides, the CDR3 is TGTGCCAGCAGCGTCACAGGGCCCGGGGAGACCCAGTACTTC. Its protein product is CASSVTGPGETQYF.

V gene TRBV7-2 combines with J gene TRBJ1-5, with 9 bases fitting TRBD1. The CDR3 length is 15 residues. Trimming cost V 4 bases and J 7 bases; bases outside gene matches: 8. From germline, CDR1 is SGHTA and CDR2 FQGNSA. This CDR3 reads CASSSRDRAGQPQHF. The CDR3 bases are TGTGCCAGCAGCTCCCGGGACAGGGCCGGCCAGCCCCAGCATTTT.

This chain joins TRBV30 and TRBJ1-3; a weak D match, TRBD1 (6 bases). The length of the CDR3 is 15 residues. The germline gives CDR1 GTSNPN, CDR2 SVGIG (reference sequence). Trimming left V 0 bases short and J 3 bases short, with 12 bases between. This chain's CDR3 is CAWSVAGARGNTIYF. DNA for the CDR3: TGTGCCTGGAGTGTCGCAGGGGCGCGTGGAAACACCATATATTTT. Full variable domain (rest looked up from reference TRBV30 and TRBJ1-3): SQTIHQWPATLVQPVGSPLSLECTVEGTSNPNLYWYRQAAGRGLQLLFYSVGIGQISSEVPQNLSASRPQDRQFILSSKKLLLSDSGFYLCAWSVAGARGNTIYFGEGSWLTVV.

The chain joins TRBV4-3 to TRBJ2-2, with 12 bases fitting TRBD1. J lost 2 bases, V lost 3 bases, and 13 bases had no gene match. This CDR3 spans 20 amino acids. Germline lookup yields CDR1 LGHNA and CDR2 YSLEER. The CDR3 loop reads CASSHRGTGGDLTNTGELFF. The CDR3 DNA follows: TGCGCCAGCAGCCACCGCGGGACAGGGGGCGATTTGACTAACACCGGGGAGCTGTTTTTT.

The DNA of the CDR3 is TGCAGCGGACGCGACAGGGGGCCTGGAAACACCATATATTTT. This codes for CSGRDRGPGNTIYF. The rearrangement uses TRBV29-1 and TRBJ1-3; 10 bases are a match to TRBD1. Per germline, CDR1 SQVTM and CDR2 ANQGSEA. Losses at the gene ends were 7 bases for V and 2 bases for J; bases not matched to a gene: 5. CDR3 length equals 14 residues.

The chain combines TRBV5-5 with TRBJ2-1; TRBD2 agrees at 7 bases. This CDR3 is built from 13 residues. Trimming removed 2 bases from V and 9 bases from J; junction bases left unmatched: 5. In germline, CDR1 is SGHKS, CDR2 YYEKEE (reference sequence). For the CDR3, the DNA is TGTGCCAGCAGCTTACGACTAGCCGGTGAGCAGTTCTTC. Translating gives CASSLRLAGEQFF.

The chain recombines TRBV5-1 with TRBJ2-3; 8 nucleotides align to TRBD2. Trimming took 3 bases from V and 0 from J; bases not matched to a gene: 6. Germline CDR1 is SGHRS and CDR2 is YFSETQ. The CDR3 is made up of 16 amino acids. The CDR3 sequence: CASSSGLAMSTDTQYF. CDR3 nucleotides: TGCGCCAGCAGCTCTGGACTAGCTATGAGCACAGATACGCAGTATTTT.

The V gene is TRBV25-1, the J gene TRBJ2-1, with D hard to call. From germline, CDR1 is MGHDK and CDR2 SYGVNS. The CDR3 sequence is 13 residues long. V shed 3 bases and J shed 3 bases, with 6 bases lying between them. The CDR3 sequence is CASSDWHYNEQFF. In nucleotides, the CDR3 is TGTGCCAGCAGTGATTGGCACTACAATGAGCAGTTCTTC.

This clone was detected once. J is TRBJ1-4 and V is TRBV27, with D possibly TRBD1 on 5 matching bases. The V and J ends lost 2 bases and 8 bases respectively, with 12 bases between them. Germline values: CDR1 MNHEY, CDR2 SMNVEV (reference sequence). The CDR3 covers 14 residues. CDR3 DNA sequence: TGTGCCAGCAGTTTAGTTGGGGGGAGGGAAAAACTGTTTTTT. Translated: CASSLVGGREKLFF.